Presented here are 8 T cell receptor beta chains from one specimen sequenced in a study of long-term antiretroviral therapy in people with HIV. Survey level was the resolution at which the v3.0 immunoSEQ assay ran. Method: immunoSEQ multiplex PCR; TCRdb's copy keeps in-frame clones and lacks some. The sample contains around 20,000 clones, around 76% of which appear only once. Material: unsorted PBMCs, obtained 2.2 years after starting antiretroviral therapy. The source of these receptors is a man aged 50-59 years with HIV.

V is TRBV10-1 and J is TRBJ2-3; 9 bases align to TRBD1. CDR3 length equals 16 residues. The V and J ends lost 5 bases and 2 bases, in that order; junction bases with no gene match: 8. CDR1 is WNHNN, CDR2 SYGVQD, per germline (reference sequence). The CDR3 DNA reads as TGCGCCAGCAGTACCGGGACAGGGACTAACACAGATACGCAGTATTTT. Its protein is CASSTGTGTNTDTQYF.

The CDR3 protein is CASSLAVTGSQGELFF. In nucleotides, the CDR3 is TGCGCCAGCAGCTTGGCCGTGACAGGGTCTCAGGGGGAGCTGTTTTTT. The chain carries TRBV5-1 and TRBJ2-2; 7 bases are a match to TRBD1. The CDR3 loop spans 16 amino acids. CDR1 and CDR2 (germline): SGHRS, YFSETQ. The trim removed 0 bases at V and 8 bases at J, leaving 10 bases unmatched.

The chain carries TRBV7-9 and TRBJ2-3; D may be TRBD2 (5 bases). The CDR3 totals 17 residues. Germline lookup yields CDR1 SEHNR and CDR2 FQNEAQ (reference sequence). Trimming pared 11 bases from V and 4 bases from J, leaving 28 bases between. For the CDR3, the DNA is TGTGCCTTTCGCGAGCCCAACCAAGGGAGAAGTCCAGATACGCAGTATTTT. Protein product: CAFREPNQGRSPDTQYF.

The genes are TRBV7-2 and TRBJ2-3; D gene unclear. The CDR3 consists of 12 residues. The germline V gene encodes CDR1 SGHTA and CDR2 FQGNSA. V dropped 4 bases and J dropped 4 bases, with 6 bases sitting between them. CDR3 bases: TGTGCCAGCAGCTCCTTTTCAGATACGCAGTATTTT. It encodes CASSSFSDTQYF.

This chain joins TRBV27 and TRBJ2-3; D is uncertain. V was shortened by 6 bases and J by 5 bases, with 9 bases between the two germline ends. Germline V gene sequence: CDR1 MNHEY, CDR2 SMNVEV (reference sequence). The CDR3 extends over 12 amino acids. CDR3 loop: CASSQQKDTQYF. The CDR3 DNA follows: TGTGCCAGCAGCCAACAGAAAGATACGCAGTATTTT.

The chain couples TRBV7-2 to TRBJ2-1; 11 bases line up with TRBD2. Germline V gene sequence: CDR1 SGHTA, CDR2 FQGNSA. Trimming cost V 3 bases and J 9 bases; bases outside gene matches: 10. The CDR3 has 16 amino acids. CDR3 sequence reads: CASSFIAGGPGSEQFF. DNA of the CDR3: TGTGCCAGCAGCTTTATAGCGGGAGGGCCCGGTAGTGAGCAGTTCTTC.

The V gene is TRBV27, the J gene TRBJ1-2; 9 bases match TRBD1. J was trimmed by 4 bases and V by 7 bases; bases with no gene match: 4. The CDR3 is 13 residues long. The germline CDR1 and CDR2 sequences are MNHEY and SMNVEV (reference sequence). The CDR3 DNA reads TGTGCCAGCAAACTGACAGGGGGCTATGGCTACACCTTC. It specifies CASKLTGGYGYTF.

This clone was observed a single time. The J gene is TRBJ2-5, the V gene TRBV29-1; 9 positions agree with TRBD2. Trimming cost V 6 bases and J 0 bases; bases outside gene matches: 11. This CDR3 has 16 amino acids. The V gene's germline CDR1 is SQVTM and CDR2 ANQGSEA. The CDR3 coding sequence is TGCAGCGTGGGCGGGGGGGAAGACACGTACCAAGAGACCCAGTACTTC. This translates into CSVGGGEDTYQETQYF.